This TCR beta chain was captured in a study of blood T cell repertoires in COVID-19 (dated by TCRdb to the early 2020s). For context, the study as a whole: Samples from collaborators originated in the United States, Italy and Spain and spanned both the acute and convalescent phases of COVID-19. The material from the prospective study consisted of cDNA or gDNA derived from T cells, B-cell-depleted T cells, or PBMCs. Deeply sampled blood TCRbeta repertoires from subjects exposed to, actively infected with, or recovered from COVID-19 were included in the dataset. The repertoires were released in a freely available public database intended as a resource for research on the immune response to SARS-CoV-2. The samples were drawn from two sources: the first 160 participants of the ongoing ImmuneRACE study, and about 1,300 subjects contributed by 6 global collaborators. A de-identified subject ID, COVID-19 status, age in years and sex were almost always included in the sample metadata. Where available, HLA class I and class II types were taken from metadata supplied by the sample provider and were not determined by assay-based typing. The paper's findings and limits, for the study overall: The amount of clinical and demographic metadata varied by source and participant and was provided uncurated.

The immunoSEQ Assay, a bias-controlled multiplex PCR, was used to amplify TCRbeta CDR3 regions from genomic DNA. In the paper's pipeline: Nucleated cell counts per sample were estimated from amplification of reference gene primers within the assay. To quantify the absolute abundance of each unique TCRbeta CDR3 rearrangement, sequence reads were collapsed and filtered. For each sample, productive Simpson clonality was calculated by taking the square root of Simpson's diversity index across productive rearrangements. TCRdb provides this immuneACCESS table in a form limited to in-frame rearrangements. Some clones are lacking; in checked studies, under half of them reflect an unresolved V gene, and why the rest are absent is not known. V and J calls plus clone size are reproduced from that table; the DNA served to infer D and trimming. Counted in this sample were about 300,000 clones; approximately 84% of them appeared once. Of the sample, roughly 1.5% falls within the top ten clones.

In Seattle, one collaborating source enrolled patients while the infection was active and tracked those patients longitudinally over the course of disease. Whole blood was collected in K2EDTA tubes by collaborating institutions according to the institutions' own protocols. For TCRbeta analysis, collaborators shipped samples in one of three forms: frozen whole blood, isolated PBMCs, or DNA extracted from either of those sample types. Notes on this clone: It lacks a known antigen. Base qualities are not recorded, but no much larger clone differs from it by a single base.

CDR1 SEHNR and CDR2 FQNEAQ are derived from the germline V gene (reference sequence). The germline ends are 8 bases apart after V is trimmed by 0 bases and J by 6 bases. Measured from the cysteine to the phenylalanine, the CDR3 is 13 residues long. The sequence is cut down to CDR3 DNA, 39 bases in frame from base 1. The chain couples TRBV7-9 to TRBJ1-2; the D gene remains uncertain. The sample consisted of peripheral blood. The clonotype originates from a human donor with COVID-19, enrolled during active disease. The donor label of this sample is uncertain. The CDR3 protein is CASSLAEFHGYTF. The base sequence is TGTGCCAGCAGCTTAGCGGAGTTCCATGGCTACACCTTC.